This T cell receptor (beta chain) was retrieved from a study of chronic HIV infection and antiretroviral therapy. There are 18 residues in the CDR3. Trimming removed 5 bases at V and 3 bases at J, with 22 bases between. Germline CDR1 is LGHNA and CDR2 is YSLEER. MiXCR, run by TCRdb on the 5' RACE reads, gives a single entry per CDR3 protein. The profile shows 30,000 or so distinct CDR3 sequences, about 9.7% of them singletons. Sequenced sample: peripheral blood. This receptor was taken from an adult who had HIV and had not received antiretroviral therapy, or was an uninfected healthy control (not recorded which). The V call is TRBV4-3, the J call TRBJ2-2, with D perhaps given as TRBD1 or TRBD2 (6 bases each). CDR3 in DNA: TGCGCCAGCAGCGGAAGGGGGGCTAGGGGCCGGGACACCGGGGAGCTGTTTTTT. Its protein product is CASSGRGARGRDTGELFF.